A single sample is the source of the 14 T cell receptor beta chains below, sequenced in a study of breast tumors, draining lymph nodes, adjacent tissues (dated by TCRdb to 2015 to 2016). Receptor libraries were prepared by multiplex PCR. Sequencing was performed on an Illumina HiSeq 2000. TCRdb reran the public reads through fastp at Q25 and MiXCR, keeping productive beta chains. When rows share a CDR3 protein, they turn into one entry using the most common DNA and genes. Counted in this sample were about 110,000 distinct CDR3 sequences; 30% of them appeared once. The ten largest clones take up around 5.9% of the sample. Lymph node samples were obtained from the axillary draining lymph nodes of breast cancer patients. Sequencing used axillary lymph node tissue. The receptors were sampled from a female donor with breast cancer. Some clones in this sample may be carry-over from other donors' samples.

The chain has TRBV2 and TRBJ2-5; D not certain. This CDR3 has 13 amino acids. Trimming took 2 bases from V and 5 from J, leaving 9 bases between them. Per the germline V gene, CDR1 is SNHLY and CDR2 is FYNNEI. CDR3 nucleotide sequence: TGTGCCAGCAGTGAAATAGTGCGGGAGACCCAGTACTTC. Translating it yields CASSEIVRETQYF.

This clonotype has at least ten counts. At one of its ends the junction is not consistent with the germline gene, which may arise from a read error. V gene TRBV6-2 or TRBV6-3 combines with J gene TRBJ2-7; D call uncertain. Germline V CDR1 and CDR2: MNHEY, SVGEGT. The CDR3 totals 12 residues. The DNA of the CDR3 is TGTGCCAGCAGTCACTCGACCTACGAGCAGTACTTC. Translated: CASSHSTYEQYF.

Points on this clonotype: The junction departs from the called germline gene at one end, perhaps through a read error. In nucleotides, the CDR3 is TGCAGTGCTAGCGGGAGCACAGATACGCCGTACTTT. Translation gives CSASGSTDTPYF. The V and J genes are TRBV20-1 and TRBJ2-3; weak D call: TRBD2 (6 bases). CDR1 and CDR2 from the germline V gene are DFQATT and SNEGSKA (reference sequence). The CDR3 has 12 amino acids.

The rearrangement uses TRBV5-6 and TRBJ2-1; D perhaps matches TRBD1 (5 bases). Germline-derived CDR1 and CDR2 are SGHDT and YYEEEE. This CDR3 region has 16 residues. V was shortened by 1 base and J by 12 bases, with 23 bases between the two germline ends. The CDR3 sequence: CASSLYETDTHSWQFF. The CDR3 DNA reads as TGTGCCAGCAGCTTGTATGAGACAGATACGCACTCATGGCAGTTCTTC.

The chain employs TRBV6-5 and TRBJ1-3, with TRBD1 as a possible D gene (5 bases). This CDR3 spans 16 amino acids. Germline V CDR1 and CDR2: MNHEY, SVGAGI. V lost 2 bases to trimming and J lost 4 bases, with 15 bases between them. This chain's CDR3 is CASSYGAGYSGNTIYF. In nucleotides, the CDR3 is TGTGCCAGCAGTTACGGCGCAGGGTATTCCGGAAACACCATATATTTT.

The genes are TRBV15 and TRBJ1-2; 9 bases map to TRBD1. In germline, CDR1 is LNHNV, CDR2 YYDKDF (reference sequence). The CDR3 contains 15 residues. The V gene end was trimmed by 1 base and the J gene end by 8 bases; junction bases not matched to a gene: 8. For the CDR3, the DNA is TGTGCCACCAGCAGAGGAGTGGGACAGGGAGGCGGCTACACCTTC. Residues: CATSRGVGQGGGYTF.

A word on this clonotype: This clone may be a read error of a much larger clone one base away. V and J are TRBV5-1 and TRBJ2-2; TRBD1 or TRBD2 may be the D gene (5 bases each). The CDR3 loop spans 13 amino acids. CDR1 and CDR2 (germline): SGHRS, YFSETQ. The DNA for the CDR3 is TGCGCCAGCAGCCGGGGTCCTCTCGGGGACCTGTTTTTT. It is translated as CASSRGPLGDLFF.

This clonotype was recorded at least ten times. The chain recombines TRBV5-1 with TRBJ2-7, with D perhaps TRBD1 (6 bases). The CDR3 covers 13 residues. CDR1 and CDR2 from the germline V gene are SGHRS and YFSETQ. V was pared by 2 bases and J by 6 bases, with 12 bases between. The CDR3 nucleotides are TGCGCCAGCAGCTTTCCACGAGGGGGCGAGCAGTACTTC. Protein sequence: CASSFPRGGEQYF.

This clonotype appeared many times. The rearrangement uses TRBV7-3 and TRBJ2-7; D perhaps matches TRBD2 (6 bases). Germline values: CDR1 SGHTA, CDR2 FQGTGA. This CDR3 region has 15 residues. V lost 2 bases and J lost 2, with 13 bases in between. This chain's CDR3 is CASSLGAGSPYEQYF. DNA for the CDR3: TGTGCCAGCAGCTTAGGGGCGGGGTCCCCCTACGAGCAGTACTTC.

The V and J genes are TRBV2 and TRBJ2-3, with 12 positions matching TRBD2. In germline, CDR1 is SNHLY, CDR2 FYNNEI. The junction had 12 bases not matched to a gene; V was cut back by 5 bases and J by 0 bases. The CDR3 totals 19 residues. CDR3 amino acids: CASSSWLAGGPPSTDTQYF. CDR3 bases: TGTGCCAGCAGTTCCTGGCTAGCGGGGGGGCCTCCGAGCACAGATACGCAGTATTTT.

This clonotype was counted ten times or more. CDR3 sequence (DNA): TGTGCCAGTAGGGACAGGGACGGCGGGGAGCTGTTTTTT. Protein product: CASRDRDGGELFF. V and J are TRBV19 and TRBJ2-2; 8 positions agree with TRBD1. After removal of 6 bases from V and 7 bases from J, the junction contained 4 bases not matched to a gene. Germline loops: CDR1 LNHDA, CDR2 SQIVND (reference sequence). This CDR3 has 13 residues.

At least ten counts were recorded for this clonotype. This chain joins TRBV9 and TRBJ2-3; 10 bases map to TRBD2. The CDR3 totals 16 residues. Germline V gene lookup returns CDR1 SGDLS and CDR2 YYNGEE. V trimming: 1 base; J trimming: 1 base; junction bases outside the gene matches: 3. CDR3 sequence reads: CASSVLAGVGTDTQYF. As DNA, the CDR3 is TGTGCCAGCAGCGTACTAGCGGGGGTAGGCACAGATACGCAGTATTTT.

V gene TRBV20-1 combines with J gene TRBJ2-1; 12 bases are shared with TRBD2. V dropped 5 bases and J dropped 4; count of bases not matched to a gene: 9. The CDR3 runs to 16 residues. CDR1 DFQATT and CDR2 SNEGSKA come from the germline V gene (reference sequence). The CDR3 sequence is CSAGDETSGSYNEQFF. CDR3 in DNA: TGCAGTGCTGGGGATGAGACTAGCGGGAGTTACAATGAGCAGTTCTTC.

This clonotype was observed a few times. This could be a read error, since a much larger clone is one nucleotide away. The chain uses TRBV11-2 and TRBJ2-5, with 8 bases lining up with TRBD1. From germline, CDR1 is SGHAT and CDR2 FQNNGV. This CDR3 has 16 amino acids. V dropped 4 bases and J dropped 1; count of bases not matched to a gene: 8. The CDR3 DNA is TGTGCCAGCAGCTCCCGCCAGGGGGCTTTCCAAGAGACCCAGTACTTC. This sequence encodes CASSSRQGAFQETQYF.